This passage covers 19 T cell receptor beta chains from one sample sequenced in a study of cytomegalovirus exposure and HLA in healthy donors. Produced via immunoSEQ multiplex PCR; TCRdb's table is partial and in-frame only. The sample records approximately 180,000 clones, approximately 90% being singletons. Sequenced input: PBMCs. Receptors originate from a woman aged 25 to 39 in good health and CMV-seronegative.

The V and J genes are TRBV15 and TRBJ2-7; a possible D gene is TRBD2 (6 bases). The germline V and J ends were trimmed by 0 bases and 7 bases, with 19 bases remaining between them. Germline V gene data show CDR1 as LNHNV and CDR2 as YYDKDF (reference sequence). This CDR3 comprises 16 residues. In DNA form, the CDR3 reads TGTGCCACCAGCAGAGATCTTCGCAGGGCGGCGGGAGAGCAGTACTTC. Translation: CATSRDLRRAAGEQYF. Complete variable domain (other parts from reference TRBV15 and TRBJ2-7): DAMVIQNPRYQVTQFGKPVTLSCSQTLNHNVMYWYQQKSSQAPKLLFHYYDKDFNNEADTPDNFQSRRPNTSFCFLDIRSPGLGDTAMYLCATSRDLRRAAGEQYFGPGTRLTVT.

The chain couples TRBV19 to TRBJ2-7, with D tentatively TRBD2 (5 bases). The germline V gene encodes CDR1 LNHDA and CDR2 SQIVND (reference sequence). The CDR3 runs 13 residues. Between the trimmed V and J ends, which lost 3 bases and 8 bases, there was a span of 14 bases. The CDR3 sequence: CASSIDGENKQYF. The DNA of the CDR3 is TGTGCCAGTAGTATTGATGGGGAGAACAAGCAGTACTTC.

As DNA, the CDR3 is TGTGCCAGCAGCCCCCCCGGGACAGGGGCTGAAAAACTGTTTTTT. It codes for CASSPPGTGAEKLFF. This chain connects TRBV5-6 to TRBJ1-4; 10 bases map to TRBD1. Losses at the gene ends were 4 bases for V and 7 bases for J; bases not matched to a gene: 7. This CDR3 is 15 amino acids long. Germline V gene data show CDR1 as SGHDT and CDR2 as YYEEEE. The full variable domain, rest sourced from reference TRBV5-6 and TRBJ1-4, is DAGVTQSPTHLIKTRGQQVTLRCSPKSGHDTVSWYQQALGQGPQFIFQYYEEEERQRGNFPDRFSGHQFPNYSSELNVNALLLGDSALYLCASSPPGTGAEKLFFGSGTQLSVL.

The chain links TRBV19 to TRBJ2-6; D not certain. V lost 6 bases and J 0 bases, leaving 9 bases between the germline ends. The CDR3 runs 15 residues. The germline gives CDR1 LNHDA, CDR2 SQIVND (reference sequence). CDR3 DNA sequence: TGTGCCAGTAGGCTACAGCACTCTGGGGCCAACGTCCTGACTTTC. Its translation: CASRLQHSGANVLTF.

The chain combines TRBV5-1 with TRBJ1-1, with 7 nucleotides matching TRBD1. The CDR3 is made up of 15 amino acids. J gave up 5 bases and V 5 bases, and 12 bases lay outside the gene matches. Germline V CDR1 and CDR2: SGHRS, YFSETQ. CDR3 DNA: TGCGCCAGCAGTGTACCCGGGACAGTGTTTACTGAAGCTTTCTTT. As protein: CASSVPGTVFTEAFF.

The CDR3, as DNA: TGCGCCAGCAGCCCGCAAGCTAATACTGCATTAGCCAAAAACATTCAGTACTTC. This encodes CASSPQANTALAKNIQYF. The chain uses TRBV4-1 and TRBJ2-4; D not resolved. The CDR3 contains 18 residues. The V end was cut by 4 bases, the J end by 0 bases, with 19 bases between. Per germline, CDR1 MGHRA and CDR2 YSYEKL.

This clone was seen only a few times. The chain joins TRBV2 to TRBJ2-1; 15 bases align to TRBD2. Trimming cost V 7 bases and J 5 bases; bases outside gene matches: 6. Germline CDR1 SNHLY, CDR2 FYNNEI. The CDR3 is 16 amino acids. Written as DNA, the CDR3 is TGTGCCAGCACCGGACTAGCGGGGGGGCACGACAATGAGCAGTTCTTC. Translation gives CASTGLAGGHDNEQFF.

The chain couples TRBV7-9 to TRBJ1-4; 7 bases are a match to TRBD1. Germline V CDR1 and CDR2: SEHNR, FQNEAQ (reference sequence). J was trimmed by 5 bases and V by 5 bases; bases with no gene match: 11. CDR3 length: 16 amino acids. DNA for the CDR3: TGTGCCAGCAGCCCAGGGACGACAGGGACAAATGAAAAACTGTTTTTT. This sequence encodes CASSPGTTGTNEKLFF.

This chain links TRBV19 with TRBJ2-1; TRBD2 aligns across 11 bases. Unmatched junction bases numbered 9, after V lost 5 bases and J lost 0 bases. CDR1 and CDR2 (germline): LNHDA, SQIVND (reference sequence). This CDR3 contains 18 residues. CDR3 in DNA: TGTGCCAGTAGTGGGGGGCTAGCGGGGGGCAGCTCCTACAATGAGCAGTTCTTC. Protein product: CASSGGLAGGSSYNEQFF.

In its sample, this clone was seen once. CDR3 coding DNA: TGTGCCAGTTGTGAGAGCCTATATGAAAAACTGTTTTTT. Translation: CASCESLYEKLFF. The chain has TRBV19 and TRBJ1-4, with unresolved D. Trimming removed 8 bases from V and 6 bases from J, with 13 bases in between. The germline V gene encodes CDR1 LNHDA and CDR2 SQIVND (reference sequence). This CDR3 region has 13 residues.

The genes are TRBV5-1 and TRBJ2-3, with TRBD2 identical over 9 bases. The CDR3 loop spans 16 amino acids. V was pared by 0 bases and J by 5 bases, with 7 bases of the junction left unmatched. CDR1 is SGHRS and CDR2 is YFSETQ in the germline V gene. The CDR3 DNA is TGCGCCAGCAGCTTGGGGCTAGCGGGGAGTGGAGATACGCAGTATTTT. It encodes CASSLGLAGSGDTQYF.

The rearrangement joins TRBV9 to TRBJ2-7; 7 positions agree with TRBD1. Germline V gene data show CDR1 as SGDLS and CDR2 as YYNGEE. Trimming removed 4 bases from V and 4 bases from J; junction bases left unmatched: 8. The CDR3 consists of 14 residues. The CDR3 DNA follows: TGTGCCAGCAGCCTTCACTCAGGGGGTTACGAGCAGTACTTC. Protein product: CASSLHSGGYEQYF.

A single count supports this clone. The rearrangement uses TRBV18 and TRBJ2-1; D uncertain. The V and J ends lost 4 bases and 10 bases respectively, with 11 bases between them. Germline loops: CDR1 KGHSH, CDR2 LQKENI. The CDR3 loop spans 12 amino acids. The CDR3 nucleotides are TGTGCCAGCTCACTTATTCAGGCGGAGCAGTTCTTC. It yields the protein CASSLIQAEQFF.

CDR3 in amino acids: CASSVVGTQNYGYTF. Here the CDR3 DNA reads TGTGCCAGCAGCGTAGTTGGGACACAGAACTATGGCTACACCTTC. J is TRBJ1-2 and V is TRBV9; possibly TRBD1 for D (6 bases). Germline values: CDR1 SGDLS, CDR2 YYNGEE. V dropped 0 bases and J dropped 2 bases, with 11 bases sitting between them. This CDR3 is 15 amino acids long.

This rearrangement joins TRBV27 to TRBJ1-2; TRBD1 aligns across 10 bases. This CDR3 comprises 14 residues. Germline CDR1 is MNHEY and CDR2 is SMNVEV (reference sequence). Losses at the gene ends were 5 bases for V and 6 bases for J; bases not matched to a gene: 6. The CDR3 is CASSHTGTGDGYTF. DNA for the CDR3: TGTGCCAGCAGTCATACCGGGACAGGGGATGGCTACACCTTC.

In its sample, this clone was seen once. The germline gene is not matched at one end of the junction; a read error may be the cause. CDR3 sequence: CVISESSASGGQETQYF. The CDR3 DNA sequence: TGTGTCATCAGTGAGTCTTCGGCTAGCGGGGGTCAAGAGACCCAGTACTTC. This rearrangement joins TRBV10-3 to TRBJ2-5; the match to TRBD2 covers 10 bases. The CDR3 is 17 residues long. The germline V gene has CDR1 ENHRY and CDR2 SYGVKD.

The chain is built from TRBV2 and TRBJ2-1; no clear D. The CDR3 has 12 residues. Trimming removed 2 bases from V and 5 bases from J, with 4 bases in between. The germline CDR1 and CDR2 sequences are SNHLY and FYNNEI. The CDR3 loop reads CASSESDNEQFF. DNA for the CDR3: TGTGCCAGCAGTGAATCGGACAATGAGCAGTTCTTC. The whole variable domain, remainder taken from reference TRBV2 and TRBJ2-1, is EPEVTQTPSHQVTQMGQEVILRCVPISNHLYFYWYRQILGQKVEFLVSFYNNEISEKSEIFDDQFSVERPDGSNFTLKIRSTKLEDSAMYFCASSESDNEQFFGPGTRLTVL.

This clone was recorded a few times. This chain joins TRBV5-6 and TRBJ1-5; D unclear. V dropped 2 bases and J dropped 6 bases, with 6 bases sitting between them. Germline loops: CDR1 SGHDT, CDR2 YYEEEE. The CDR3 has 12 residues. As DNA, the CDR3 is TGTGCCAGCAGCTTCTATGGTCAGCCCCAGCATTTT. Encoded protein: CASSFYGQPQHF.

The V and J genes are TRBV5-1 and TRBJ2-7; 7 nucleotides agree with TRBD2. CDR1 and CDR2 (germline): SGHRS, YFSETQ. V lost 0 bases and J lost 3; bases outside the gene matches: 9. This CDR3 is built from 16 residues. The CDR3: CASSLAPSGGSYEQYF. Here the CDR3 DNA reads TGCGCCAGCAGCTTGGCCCCTTCGGGGGGAAGCTACGAGCAGTACTTC. The variable domain in full, with the rest retrieved from reference TRBV5-1 and TRBJ2-7, is KAGVTQTPRYLIKTRGQQVTLSCSPISGHRSVSWYQQTPGQGLQFLFEYFSETQRNKGNFPGRFSGRQFSNSRSEMNVSTLELGDSALYLCASSLAPSGGSYEQYFGPGTRLTVT.